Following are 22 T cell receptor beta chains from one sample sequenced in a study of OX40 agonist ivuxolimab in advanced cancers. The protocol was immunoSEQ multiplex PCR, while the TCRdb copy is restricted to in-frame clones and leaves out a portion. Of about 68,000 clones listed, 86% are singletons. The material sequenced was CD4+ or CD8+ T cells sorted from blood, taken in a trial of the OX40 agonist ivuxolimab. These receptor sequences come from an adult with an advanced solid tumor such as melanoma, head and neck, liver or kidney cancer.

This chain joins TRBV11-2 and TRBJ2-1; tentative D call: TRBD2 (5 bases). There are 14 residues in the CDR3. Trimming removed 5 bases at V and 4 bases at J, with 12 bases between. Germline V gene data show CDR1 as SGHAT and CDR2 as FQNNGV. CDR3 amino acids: CASSPRRTYNEQFF. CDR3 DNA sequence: TGTGCCAGCAGCCCTCGGAGGACTTACAATGAGCAGTTCTTC.

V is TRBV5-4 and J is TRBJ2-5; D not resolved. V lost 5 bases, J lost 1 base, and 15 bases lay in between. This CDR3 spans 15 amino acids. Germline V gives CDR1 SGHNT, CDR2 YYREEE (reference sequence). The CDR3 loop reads CASSLRFGSQETQYF. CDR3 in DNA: TGTGCCAGCAGTTTGAGATTTGGCTCCCAAGAGACCCAGTACTTC.

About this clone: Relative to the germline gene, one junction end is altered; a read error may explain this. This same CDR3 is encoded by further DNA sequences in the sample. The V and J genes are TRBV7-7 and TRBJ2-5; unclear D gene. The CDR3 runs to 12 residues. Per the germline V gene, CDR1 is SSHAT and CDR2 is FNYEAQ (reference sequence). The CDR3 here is CASSSGRETQYF. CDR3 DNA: TGTGCTAGCAGCTCAGGCCGGGAGACCCAGTACTTC. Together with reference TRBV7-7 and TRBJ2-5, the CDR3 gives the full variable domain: GAGVSQSPRYKVTKRGQDVTLRCDPISSHATLYWYQQALGQGPEFLTYFNYEAQPDKSGLPSDRFSAERPEGSISTLTIQRTEQRDSAMYRCASSSGRETQYFGPGTRLLVL.

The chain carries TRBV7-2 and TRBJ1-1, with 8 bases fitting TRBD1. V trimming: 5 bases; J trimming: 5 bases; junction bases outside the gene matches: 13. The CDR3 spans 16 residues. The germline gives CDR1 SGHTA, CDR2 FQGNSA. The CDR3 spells CASSPHLRQGSTEAFF. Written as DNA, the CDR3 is TGTGCCAGCAGCCCCCATTTGAGACAGGGGAGTACTGAAGCTTTCTTT. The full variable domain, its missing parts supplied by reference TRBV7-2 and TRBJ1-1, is GAGVSQSPSNKVTEKGKDVELRCDPISGHTALYWYRQSLGQGLEFLIYFQGNSAPDKSGLPSDRFSAERTGGSVSTLTIQRTQQEDSAVYLCASSPHLRQGSTEAFFGQGTRLTVV.

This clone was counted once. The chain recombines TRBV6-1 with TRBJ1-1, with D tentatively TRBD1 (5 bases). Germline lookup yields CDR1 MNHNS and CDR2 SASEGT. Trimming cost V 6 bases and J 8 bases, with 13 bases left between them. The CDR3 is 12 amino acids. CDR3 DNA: TGTGCCAGCAGGGACACCTCGTGGGAAGCTTTCTTT. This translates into CASRDTSWEAFF.

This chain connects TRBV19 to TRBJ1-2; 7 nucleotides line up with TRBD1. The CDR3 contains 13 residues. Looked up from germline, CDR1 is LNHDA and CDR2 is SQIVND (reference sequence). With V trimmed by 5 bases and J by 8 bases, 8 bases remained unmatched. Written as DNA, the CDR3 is TGTGCCAGTAGTCCCGACAGGGCCAGGGGCTACACCTTC. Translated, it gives CASSPDRARGYTF.

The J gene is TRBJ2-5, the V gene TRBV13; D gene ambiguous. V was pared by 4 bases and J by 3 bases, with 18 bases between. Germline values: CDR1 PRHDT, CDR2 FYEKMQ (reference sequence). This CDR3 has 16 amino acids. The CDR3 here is CASSSNGRPGKETQYF. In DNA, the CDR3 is TGTGCCAGCAGCTCGAACGGGCGGCCAGGTAAAGAGACCCAGTACTTC.

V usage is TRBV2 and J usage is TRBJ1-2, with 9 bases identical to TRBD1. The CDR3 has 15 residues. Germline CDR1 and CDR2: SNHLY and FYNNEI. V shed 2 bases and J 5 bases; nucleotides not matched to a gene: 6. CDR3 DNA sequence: TGTGCCAGCAGTGAATCCGGACAGGGGTATTATGGCTACACCTTC. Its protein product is CASSESGQGYYGYTF.

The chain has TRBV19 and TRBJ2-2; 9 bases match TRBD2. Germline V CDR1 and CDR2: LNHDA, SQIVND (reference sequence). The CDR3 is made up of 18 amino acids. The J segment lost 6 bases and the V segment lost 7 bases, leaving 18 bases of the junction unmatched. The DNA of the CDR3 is TGTGCCAGTAATCCGCCGGGACTAGCCGCTTCGAGGTCCGGGGAGCTGTTTTTT. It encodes CASNPPGLAASRSGELFF.

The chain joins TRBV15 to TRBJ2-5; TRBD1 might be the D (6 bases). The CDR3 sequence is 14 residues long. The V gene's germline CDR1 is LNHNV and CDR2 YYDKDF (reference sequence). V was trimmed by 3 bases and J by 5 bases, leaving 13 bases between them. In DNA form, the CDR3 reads TGTGCCACCAGCAGGACAGGACCGTTGGAGACCCAGTACTTC. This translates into CATSRTGPLETQYF.

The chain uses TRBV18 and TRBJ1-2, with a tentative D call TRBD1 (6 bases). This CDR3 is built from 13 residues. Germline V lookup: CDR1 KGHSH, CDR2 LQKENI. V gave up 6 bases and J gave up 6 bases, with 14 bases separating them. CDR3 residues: CASSSDSVHGYTF. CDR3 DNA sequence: TGTGCCAGCTCTTCGGACAGTGTTCATGGCTACACCTTC.

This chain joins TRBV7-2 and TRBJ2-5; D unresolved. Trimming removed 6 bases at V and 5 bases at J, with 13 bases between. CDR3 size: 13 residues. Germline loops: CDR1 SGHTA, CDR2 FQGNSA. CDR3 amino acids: CASSYNGAETQYF. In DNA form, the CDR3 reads TGTGCCAGCAGTTACAACGGAGCGGAGACCCAGTACTTC.

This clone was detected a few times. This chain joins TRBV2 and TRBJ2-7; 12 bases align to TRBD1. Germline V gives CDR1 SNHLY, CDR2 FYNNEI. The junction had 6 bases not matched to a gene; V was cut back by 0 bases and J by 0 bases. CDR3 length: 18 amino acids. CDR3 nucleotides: TGTGCCAGCAGTGAAGCGCTTCGGGGACAGGGGGCCTCCTACGAGCAGTACTTC. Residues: CASSEALRGQGASYEQYF.

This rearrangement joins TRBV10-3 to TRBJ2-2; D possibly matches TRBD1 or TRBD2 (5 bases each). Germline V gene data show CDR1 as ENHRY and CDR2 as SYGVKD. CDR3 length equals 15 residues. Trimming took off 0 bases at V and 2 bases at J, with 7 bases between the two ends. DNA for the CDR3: TGTGCCATCAGTGAGTCCGGGGCCAACACCGGGGAGCTGTTTTTT. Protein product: CAISESGANTGELFF.

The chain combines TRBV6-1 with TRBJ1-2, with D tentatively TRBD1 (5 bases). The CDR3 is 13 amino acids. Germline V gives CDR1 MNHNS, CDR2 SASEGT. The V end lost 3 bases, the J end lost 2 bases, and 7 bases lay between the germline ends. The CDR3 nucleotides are TGTGCCAGCAGTGAGACAGCAAACTATGGCTACACCTTC. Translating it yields CASSETANYGYTF.

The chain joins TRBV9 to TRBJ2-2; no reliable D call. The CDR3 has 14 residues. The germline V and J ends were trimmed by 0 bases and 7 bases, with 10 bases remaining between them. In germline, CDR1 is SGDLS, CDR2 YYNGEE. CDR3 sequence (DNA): TGTGCCAGCAGCGTAGAATTCGGTGGCGGGGAGCTGTTTTTT. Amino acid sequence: CASSVEFGGGELFF.

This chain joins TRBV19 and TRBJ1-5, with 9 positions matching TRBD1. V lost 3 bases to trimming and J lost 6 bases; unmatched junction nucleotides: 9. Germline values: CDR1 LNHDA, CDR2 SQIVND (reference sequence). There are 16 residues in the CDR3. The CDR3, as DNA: TGTGCCAGTAGTATCTCCCGGGACAGGGTAAGTCAGCCCCAGCATTTT. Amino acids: CASSISRDRVSQPQHF.

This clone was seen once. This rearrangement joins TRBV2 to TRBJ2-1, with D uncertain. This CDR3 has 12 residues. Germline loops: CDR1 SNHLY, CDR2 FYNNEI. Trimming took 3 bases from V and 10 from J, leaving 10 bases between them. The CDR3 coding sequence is TGTGCCAGCAGTGACAATTTAGCCGAGCAGTTCTTC. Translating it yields CASSDNLAEQFF.

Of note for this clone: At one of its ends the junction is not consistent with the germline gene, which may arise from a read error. CDR3 sequence: CAAGTVTQYF. DNA of the CDR3: TGTGCCGCGGGGACAGTTACGCAGTATTTT. V is TRBV6-6 and J is TRBJ2-3; D is possibly TRBD1 (7 bases). The length of the CDR3 is 10 residues. The germline V gene encodes CDR1 MNHNY and CDR2 SVGAGI (reference sequence).

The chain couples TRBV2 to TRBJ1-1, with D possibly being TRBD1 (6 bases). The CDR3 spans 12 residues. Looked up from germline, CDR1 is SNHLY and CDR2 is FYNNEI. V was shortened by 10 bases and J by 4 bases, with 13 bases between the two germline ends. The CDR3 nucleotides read TGTGCCACCTACAGGGTTGGCACTGAAGCTTTCTTT. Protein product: CATYRVGTEAFF.

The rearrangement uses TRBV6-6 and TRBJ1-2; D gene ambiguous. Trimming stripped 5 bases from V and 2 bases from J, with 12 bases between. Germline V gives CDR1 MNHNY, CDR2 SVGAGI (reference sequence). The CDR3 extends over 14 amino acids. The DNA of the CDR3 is TGTGCCAGCAGTCCCCCCGGCGCAAACTATGGCTACACCTTC. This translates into CASSPPGANYGYTF.

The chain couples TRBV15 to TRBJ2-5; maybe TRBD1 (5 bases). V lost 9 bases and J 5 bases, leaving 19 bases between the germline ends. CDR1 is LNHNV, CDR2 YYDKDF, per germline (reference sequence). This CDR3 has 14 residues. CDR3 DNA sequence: TGTGCCACTCAAGGGGTCGGACACGCGGAGACCCAGTACTTC. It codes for CATQGVGHAETQYF.